These 9 T cell receptor beta chains came from one sample sequenced in a study of blood T cell repertoires in COVID-19. Repertoires were generated with immunoSEQ multiplex PCR, while TCRdb's copy carries only in-frame clones and drops some. This sample carries 270,000 or so clones, about 85% of them seen once, and the ten largest clones take about an eighth. The sample was peripheral blood. These receptors were obtained from a human donor in a cohort sampled during active COVID-19.

The chain employs TRBV6-5 and TRBJ2-5; 11 bases fit TRBD2. The CDR3 covers 14 residues. The germline V gene has CDR1 MNHEY and CDR2 SVGAGI. Losses at the gene ends were 4 bases for V and 3 bases for J; bases not matched to a gene: 1. CDR3 nucleotides: TGTGCCAGCAGTTTTAGCGGGAGGGAAGAGACCCAGTACTTC. Residues: CASSFSGREETQYF.

This chain joins TRBV18 and TRBJ1-1; TRBD1 matches at 9 bases. Trimming cost V 6 bases and J 9 bases; bases outside gene matches: 17. Per germline, CDR1 KGHSH and CDR2 LQKENI. This CDR3 region has 16 residues. The DNA for the CDR3 is TGTGCCAGCTCGCGGACAGGGGTCCCGACCCCTACCCAAGCTTTCTTT. This translates into CASSRTGVPTPTQAFF.

The chain employs TRBV30 and TRBJ2-2; 11 bases fit TRBD2. CDR3 length equals 14 residues. Losses at the gene ends were 5 bases for V and 5 bases for J; bases not matched to a gene: 4. CDR1 and CDR2 (germline): GTSNPN, SVGIG (reference sequence). As DNA, the CDR3 is TGTGCCTGGGTTATAGCGGGAGGGACCGGGGAGCTGTTTTTT. Translation: CAWVIAGGTGELFF.

This clone has a single count. The CDR3 nucleotides read TGCGCCAGCAGCCAAGATTTTAGGGGGAATGGCTACACCTTC. It encodes CASSQDFRGNGYTF. This chain uses TRBV4-1 with TRBJ1-2; weak D call: TRBD1 (6 bases). The CDR3 sequence is 14 residues long. The germline CDR1 and CDR2 sequences are MGHRA and YSYEKL. The V and J ends lost 0 bases and 6 bases respectively, with 11 bases between them.

The J gene is TRBJ2-3, the V gene TRBV7-9; unclear D gene. Germline CDR1 is SEHNR and CDR2 is FQNEAQ (reference sequence). This CDR3 is 14 amino acids long. V was shortened by 1 base and J by 1 base, with 6 bases between the two germline ends. The CDR3 DNA sequence: TGTGCCAGCAGCTTAGGGCATCGCACAGATACGCAGTATTTT. Its protein is CASSLGHRTDTQYF.

The chain combines TRBV10-2 with TRBJ1-5; 8 bases are a match to TRBD1. This CDR3 is 14 amino acids long. The V and J ends lost 3 bases and 7 bases, in that order; junction bases with no gene match: 5. In germline, CDR1 is WSHSY, CDR2 SAAADI. CDR3 sequence: CASSEQGVGQPQHF. The CDR3 nucleotides are TGCGCCAGCAGTGAACAGGGGGTGGGCCAGCCCCAGCATTTT.

The J gene is TRBJ2-3, the V gene TRBV2; 8 nucleotides match TRBD1. With 5 bases clipped from V and 2 bases from J, the junction kept 6 bases outside the gene matches. Germline lookup yields CDR1 SNHLY and CDR2 FYNNEI. The CDR3 totals 15 residues. This CDR3 is CASSPDRAHTDTQYF. The CDR3 DNA reads TGTGCCAGCAGTCCGGACAGGGCTCACACAGATACGCAGTATTTT.

The chain carries TRBV19 and TRBJ1-5, with D possibly matching TRBD1 (5 bases). The CDR3 spans 14 residues. Between the trimmed V and J ends, which lost 6 bases and 0 bases, there was a span of 9 bases. From germline, CDR1 is LNHDA and CDR2 SQIVND (reference sequence). CDR3 amino acids: CASSWGYSNQPQHF. The CDR3 region has the DNA TGTGCCAGTAGCTGGGGCTATAGCAATCAGCCCCAGCATTTT. The full variable domain, rest sourced from reference TRBV19 and TRBJ1-5, is DGGITQSPKYLFRKEGQNVTLSCEQNLNHDAMYWYRQDPGQGLRLIYYSQIVNDFQKGDIAEGYSVSREKKESFPLTVTSAQKNPTAFYLCASSWGYSNQPQHFGDGTRLSIL.

V and J are TRBV20-1 and TRBJ2-1; no clear D. Germline V gene sequence: CDR1 DFQATT, CDR2 SNEGSKA (reference sequence). V lost 4 bases and J 6 bases, leaving 7 bases between the germline ends. CDR3 size: 11 residues. This CDR3 is CSATPLNEQFF. CDR3 sequence (DNA): TGCAGTGCTACGCCACTCAATGAGCAGTTCTTC.